This T cell receptor (beta chain) stems from a study of blood T cell repertoires in COVID-19. Trimming took 2 bases from V and 8 from J; bases not matched to a gene: 11. The CDR3 runs to 17 residues. Germline V gives CDR1 SGHTA, CDR2 FQGTGA. In the authors' workflow: The assay estimated nucleated cells by amplifying reference gene primers. Sequenced by immunoSEQ multiplex PCR; TCRdb stores in-frame clones only, minus some. Clonal size and the V and J genes are those of that table, whereas D and trimming came from the DNA. Found here are around 200,000 clones, 65% to 85% of them singletons; the top ten hold around 7.9%.

What was sequenced was peripheral blood. The V gene is TRBV7-3, the J gene TRBJ2-2; 10 nucleotides line up with TRBD2. The clonotype was recovered from a man aged 40-49 years with active or convalescent COVID-19. CDR3 sequence: CASSLAAGGPSLGELFF. The DNA for the CDR3 is TGTGCCAGCAGCTTAGCAGCGGGAGGGCCCTCATTAGGGGAGCTGTTTTTT.